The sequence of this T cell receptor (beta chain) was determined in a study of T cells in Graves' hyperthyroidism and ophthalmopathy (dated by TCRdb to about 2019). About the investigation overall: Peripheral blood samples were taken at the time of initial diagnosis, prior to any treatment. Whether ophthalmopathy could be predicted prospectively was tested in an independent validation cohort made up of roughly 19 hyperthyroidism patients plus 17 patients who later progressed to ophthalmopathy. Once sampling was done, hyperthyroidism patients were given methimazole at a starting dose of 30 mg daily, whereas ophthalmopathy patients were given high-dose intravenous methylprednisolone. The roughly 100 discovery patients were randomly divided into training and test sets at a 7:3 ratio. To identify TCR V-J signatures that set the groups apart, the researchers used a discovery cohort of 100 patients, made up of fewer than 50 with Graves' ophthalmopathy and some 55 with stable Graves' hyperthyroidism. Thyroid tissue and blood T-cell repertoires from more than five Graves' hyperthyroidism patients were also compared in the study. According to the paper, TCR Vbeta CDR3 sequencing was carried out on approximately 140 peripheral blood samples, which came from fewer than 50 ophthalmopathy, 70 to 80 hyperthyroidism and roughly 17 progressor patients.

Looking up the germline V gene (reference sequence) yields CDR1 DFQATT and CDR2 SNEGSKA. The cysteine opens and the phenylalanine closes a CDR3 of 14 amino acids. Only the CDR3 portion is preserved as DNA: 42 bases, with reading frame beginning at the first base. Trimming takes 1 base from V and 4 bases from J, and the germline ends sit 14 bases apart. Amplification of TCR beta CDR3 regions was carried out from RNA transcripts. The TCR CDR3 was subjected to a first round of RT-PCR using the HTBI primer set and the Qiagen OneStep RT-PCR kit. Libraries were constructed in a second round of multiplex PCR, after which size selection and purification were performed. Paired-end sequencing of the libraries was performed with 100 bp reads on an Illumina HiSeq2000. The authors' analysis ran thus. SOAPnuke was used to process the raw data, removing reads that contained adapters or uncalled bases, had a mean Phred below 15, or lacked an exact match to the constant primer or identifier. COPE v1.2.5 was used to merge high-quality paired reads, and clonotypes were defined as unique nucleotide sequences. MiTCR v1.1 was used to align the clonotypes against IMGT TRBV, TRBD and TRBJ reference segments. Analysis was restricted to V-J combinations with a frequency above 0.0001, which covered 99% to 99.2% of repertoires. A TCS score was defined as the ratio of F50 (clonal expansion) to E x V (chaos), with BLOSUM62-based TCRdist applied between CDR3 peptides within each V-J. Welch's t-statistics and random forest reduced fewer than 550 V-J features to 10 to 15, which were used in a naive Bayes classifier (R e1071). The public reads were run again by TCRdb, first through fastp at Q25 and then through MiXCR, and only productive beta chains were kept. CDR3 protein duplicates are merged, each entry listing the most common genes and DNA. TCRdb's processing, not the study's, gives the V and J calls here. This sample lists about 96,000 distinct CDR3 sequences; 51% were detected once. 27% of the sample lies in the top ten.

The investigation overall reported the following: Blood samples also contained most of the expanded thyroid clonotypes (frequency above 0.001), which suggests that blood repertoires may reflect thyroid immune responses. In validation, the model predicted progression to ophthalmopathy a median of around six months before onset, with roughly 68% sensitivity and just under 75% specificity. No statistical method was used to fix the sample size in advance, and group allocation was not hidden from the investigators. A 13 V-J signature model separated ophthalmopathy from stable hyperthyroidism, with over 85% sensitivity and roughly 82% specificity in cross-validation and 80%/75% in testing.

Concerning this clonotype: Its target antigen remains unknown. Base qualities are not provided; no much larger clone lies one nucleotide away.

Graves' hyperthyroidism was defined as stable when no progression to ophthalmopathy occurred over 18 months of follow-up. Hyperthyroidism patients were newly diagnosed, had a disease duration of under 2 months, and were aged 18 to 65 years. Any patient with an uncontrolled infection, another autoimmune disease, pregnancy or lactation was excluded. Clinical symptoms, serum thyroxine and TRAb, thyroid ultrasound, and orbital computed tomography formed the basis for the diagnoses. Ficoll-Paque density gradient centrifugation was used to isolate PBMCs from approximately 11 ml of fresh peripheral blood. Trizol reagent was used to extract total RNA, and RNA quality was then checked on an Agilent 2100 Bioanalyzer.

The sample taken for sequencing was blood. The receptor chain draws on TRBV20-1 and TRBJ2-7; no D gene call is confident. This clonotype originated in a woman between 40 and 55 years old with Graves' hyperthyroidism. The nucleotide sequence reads TGCAGTGCTAGAGCTGGGCATATCTTGTACGAGCAGTACTTC. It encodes CSARAGHILYEQYF.